These T cell receptor beta chains were read from a single sample in a study of siplizumab effects on memory and regulatory T cells. Clones were read by immunoSEQ multiplex PCR, and TCRdb kept only the in-frame ones, dropping some. The sample lists 80,000 to 130,000 clones, 90% to 95% occurring once. Sequenced sample: Tregs sorted from blood. These receptors were taken from a human donor in good health. Both conserved end residues are part of each CDR3. D genes are given only for firm matches. Clone size is given for some rows only: seen once, a few or many times, or a class if the clone is expanded.

TRBD2	TRBJ2-7	.	TRBV5-1	TGCGCCAGCTTTAAAGGGGAAGCGGGAGTCGAAGAGCAGTACTTC	CASFKGEAGVEEQYF
.	TRBJ2-5	.	TRBV2	TGTGCCAGCACGGCAGGGTCGTACCAAGAGACCCAGTACTTC	CASTAGSYQETQYF
.	TRBJ2-3	.	TRBV18	TGTGCCAGCTCACCAGGAGGGACAGATACGCAGTATTTT	CASSPGGTDTQYF
.	TRBJ2-6	.	TRBV7-9	TGTGCCAGCAGCCCCTCAGGGGCTGGGGCCAACGTCCTGACTTTC	CASSPSGAGANVLTF
TRBD2	TRBJ2-1	once	TRBV30	TGTGCCTGGAGTGTAGACCCTAGCGGGGTAAATGAGCAGTTCTTC	CAWSVDPSGVNEQFF
.	TRBJ1-3	.	TRBV10-3	TGTGCCACCTCGGACGGCCGCTCTGGAAACACCATATATTTT	CATSDGRSGNTIYF
TRBD1	TRBJ1-6	.	TRBV5-4	TGTGCCAGCAGCCCGACAGGGGGCGGGAATAATTCACCCCTCCACTTT	CASSPTGGGNNSPLHF
TRBD2	TRBJ2-1	.	TRBV27	TGTGCCAGCAGTCCACCGGGTAGCGGGAGGTCTAGCTCCTACAATGAGCAGTTCTTC	CASSPPGSGRSSSYNEQFF
TRBD1	TRBJ2-5	.	TRBV11-2	TGTGCCAGCAGCTTAGGCAGGGGGCTGGAGACCCAGTACTTC	CASSLGRGLETQYF
.	TRBJ2-1	.	TRBV5-8	TGTGCCAGCAGCGGCGGGGTAGCCTACAATGAGCAGTTCTTC	CASSGGVAYNEQFF
TRBD2	TRBJ2-5	.	TRBV10-2	TGCGCCAGCAGTGAGTTCGGACTAGCGGGAGGGCCTTCAGAGACCCAGTACTTC	CASSEFGLAGGPSETQYF
.	TRBJ1-2	.	TRBV5-1	TGCGCCAGCAGCGCATCCGGGACGGGAAGTTTCTATGGCTACACCTTC	CASSASGTGSFYGYTF
.	TRBJ1-2	.	TRBV15	TGTGCCACCAGCAGGGGTTGGGGGCCGCGGCCCTTAGGCTACACCTTC	CATSRGWGPRPLGYTF